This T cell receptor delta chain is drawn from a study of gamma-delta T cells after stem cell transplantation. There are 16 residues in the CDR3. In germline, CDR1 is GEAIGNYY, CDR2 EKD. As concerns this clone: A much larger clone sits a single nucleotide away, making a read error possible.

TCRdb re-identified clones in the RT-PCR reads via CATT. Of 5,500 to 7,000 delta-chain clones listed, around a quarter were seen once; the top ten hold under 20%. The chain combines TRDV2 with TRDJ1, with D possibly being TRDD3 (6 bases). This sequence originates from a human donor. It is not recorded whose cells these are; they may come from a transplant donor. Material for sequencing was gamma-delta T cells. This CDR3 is CACDAMGGIFTDKPIF. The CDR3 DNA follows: TGTGCCTGTGACGCGATGGGGGGAATCTTTACCGATAAACCCATCTTT.